This T cell receptor (beta chain) was profiled in a study of T-cell reconstitution after alpha-beta-depleted transplantation in children. A library of TCRbeta sequences, prepared with unique molecular identifiers, was generated. TCRdb re-called the PCR reads through MiXCR, storing one row per CDR3 protein. This sample has hundreds of thousands of distinct CDR3 sequences, with over 15% found just once. The V end lost 1 base, the J end lost 3 bases, and 13 bases lay between the germline ends. Germline V gene sequence: CDR1 MGHRA, CDR2 YSYEKL. The CDR3 length is 16 residues. This clonotype is a singleton in its sample.

Here the sequenced sample was PBMCs from the stem cell graft donor, taken from the stem cell graft. V usage is TRBV4-1 and J usage is TRBJ2-1; D gene ambiguous. This receptor was identified in a human donor who donated a stem cell graft to a child with acute myeloid leukemia. The DNA of the CDR3 is TGCGCCAGCAGCCAAGTAGGCCGGAGCTTCTACAATGAGCAGTTCTTC. Encoded protein: CASSQVGRSFYNEQFF.